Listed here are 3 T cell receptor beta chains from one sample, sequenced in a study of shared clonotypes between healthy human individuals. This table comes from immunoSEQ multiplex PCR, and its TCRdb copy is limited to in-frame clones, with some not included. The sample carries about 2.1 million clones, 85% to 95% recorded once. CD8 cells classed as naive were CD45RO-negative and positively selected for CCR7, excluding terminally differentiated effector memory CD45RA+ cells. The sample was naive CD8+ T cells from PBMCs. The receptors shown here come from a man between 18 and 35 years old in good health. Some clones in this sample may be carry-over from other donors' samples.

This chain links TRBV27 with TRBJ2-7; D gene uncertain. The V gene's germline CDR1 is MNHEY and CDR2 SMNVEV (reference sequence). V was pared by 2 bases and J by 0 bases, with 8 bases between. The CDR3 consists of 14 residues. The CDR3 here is CASSLKVSSYEQYF. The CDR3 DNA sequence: TGTGCCAGCAGTTTAAAGGTAAGCTCCTACGAGCAGTACTTC.

The CDR3, as DNA: TGTGCCAGGATACGGCGGGAGAGCCAAAGACCATCCTACGAGCAGTACTTC. This gives the protein CARIRRESQRPSYEQYF. The chain joins TRBV19 to TRBJ2-7, with TRBD2 matching 7 bases. V shed 9 bases and J 1 base; nucleotides not matched to a gene: 18. Germline V gene lookup returns CDR1 LNHDA and CDR2 SQIVND (reference sequence). This CDR3 spans 17 amino acids.

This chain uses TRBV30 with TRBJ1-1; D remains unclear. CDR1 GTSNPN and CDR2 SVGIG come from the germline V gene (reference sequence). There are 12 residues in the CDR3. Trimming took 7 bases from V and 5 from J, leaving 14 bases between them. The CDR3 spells CALMSEITEAFF. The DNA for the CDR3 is TGTGCCTTGATGTCAGAGATTACTGAAGCTTTCTTT.